This T cell receptor (beta chain) was identified during a study of blood T cell repertoires in COVID-19 (dated by TCRdb to the early 2020s). General notes on the study: The collaborator samples originated in the United States, Italy and Spain and spanned the acute and convalescent phases of COVID-19. The material from the prospective study consisted of cDNA or gDNA derived from T cells, B-cell-depleted T cells, or PBMCs. The dataset comprised deeply sampled blood TCRbeta repertoires from subjects exposed to, actively infected with, or recovered from COVID-19. The repertoires were released in a freely available public database intended as a resource for research on the immune response to SARS-CoV-2. Samples came from the ongoing ImmuneRACE study (first 160 participants) plus 1,254 subjects from 6 global collaborators. Sample metadata almost always included a de-identified subject ID, COVID-19 status, age in years and sex. HLA class I and class II types, where available, came from metadata supplied by the sample provider rather than from assay-based typing.

The full study reports these points: Clinical and demographic metadata were provided uncurated, with the amount varying by source and participant.

This clone came up once. There is no known antigen for this receptor. Base qualities are not provided; no much larger clone lies one nucleotide away. The collaborating institutions used their own protocols to collect whole blood in K2EDTA tubes. For TCRbeta analysis, collaborators shipped samples as frozen whole blood, isolated PBMCs, or DNA extracted from either of those sample types. Looking up the germline V gene yields CDR1 SGHVS and CDR2 FQNEAQ. Between the V and J ends, shortened by 4 bases and 1 base respectively, the junction contains 11 bases. Including cysteine and phenylalanine, the CDR3 has 15 amino acids. The kept DNA is CDR3 alone, 45 bases in frame from the first base. The immunoSEQ Assay, a bias-controlled multiplex PCR, was used to amplify TCRbeta CDR3 regions from genomic DNA. As for the authors' bioinformatics: The number of nucleated cells in each sample was estimated from the amplification of reference gene primers within the assay. To quantify the absolute abundance of each unique TCRbeta CDR3 rearrangement, sequence reads were collapsed and filtered. For each sample, productive Simpson clonality was calculated by taking the square root of Simpson's diversity index across productive rearrangements. The immuneACCESS repertoire file appears here via TCRdb, limited to in-frame rearrangements. These files lack a portion of the clones; in checked studies, under half of the deficit traces to unresolved V genes, and the cause of the others is not known. Clone size and the V and J calls come from that table; the DNA yielded D and trimming. The sample yields about 97,000 clones; about 90% were counted once. The ten largest clones capture 11% of the sample.

The sample consisted of peripheral blood. Recombination linked TRBV7-8 to TRBJ2-1; TRBD1 is perhaps the D gene, given 6 matching bases. This TCR was recovered from a woman in her 30s with acute or convalescent COVID-19. The nucleotides are TGTGCCAGCAGCTCGGACAGAAGTTCCTACAATGAGCAGTTCTTC. This encodes CASSSDRSSYNEQFF.